The clone carrying this TCR beta chain showed up just once. The data originate from a study of radiation and T cells in renal cell carcinoma. Germline lookup yields CDR1 LNHDA and CDR2 SQIVND (reference sequence). Trimming took 7 bases from V and 8 from J, leaving 14 bases between them. This CDR3 comprises 13 residues. The time point here: blood 2 weeks post-SBRT. Described treatment: 15 Gy SBRT to primary tumor, nephrectomy 4 weeks later. After SBRT, blood was collected at 2 and 4 weeks, plus baseline. Clear cell pathology was present in this patient's renal cell carcinoma. Clones were sequenced by immunoSEQ multiplex PCR, and TCRdb holds only the in-frame ones, with some missing. The table includes 100,000 to 150,000 clones, around 89% detected once.

The chain uses TRBV19 and TRBJ2-2, with D possibly TRBD1 on 5 matching bases. The sequenced sample was blood, obtained from a patient whose treatment included radiotherapy and nephrectomy. The sequence was obtained from an older woman with renal cell carcinoma. CDR3 in amino acids: CASMGQGTGELFF. The DNA of the CDR3 is TGTGCCAGTATGGGGCAGGGAACTGGGGAGCTGTTTTTT.